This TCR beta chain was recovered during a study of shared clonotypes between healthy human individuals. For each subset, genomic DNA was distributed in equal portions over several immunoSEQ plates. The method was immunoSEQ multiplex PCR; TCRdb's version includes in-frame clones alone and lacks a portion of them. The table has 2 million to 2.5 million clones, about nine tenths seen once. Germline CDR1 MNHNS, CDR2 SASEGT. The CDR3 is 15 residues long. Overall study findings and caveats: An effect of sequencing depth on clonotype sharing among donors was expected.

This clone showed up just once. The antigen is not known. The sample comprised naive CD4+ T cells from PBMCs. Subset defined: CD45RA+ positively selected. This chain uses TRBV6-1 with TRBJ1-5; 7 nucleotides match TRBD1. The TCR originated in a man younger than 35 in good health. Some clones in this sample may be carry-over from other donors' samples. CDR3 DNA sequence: TGTGCTGGAGGGGCCAGGGGGGAAGACAATCAGCCCCAGCATTTT. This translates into CAGGARGEDNQPQHF.